This is a list of T cell receptor beta chains from one sample in a study of T-cell memory formation after mild COVID-19. TCRdb called the 5' RACE reads again in MiXCR, with one record for every CDR3 protein. This sample yields around 180,000 distinct CDR3 sequences, of which less than 20% are seen a single time; about 4% belongs to the top ten. Sequenced: PBMCs or a T cell subset sorted from them (not recorded which). Receptor source: a young man who had mild COVID-19 (a few samples of this study predate the infection). Cell type and time point are not known. Each CDR3 is given with its conserved first and last residue. The D gene is left open where the match is weak. Expanded clones get a size class; other rows say once, few or many, or leave the size out.

D: TRBD2
J: TRBJ2-1
size: .
V: TRBV7-2
CDR3: CASSPLTSGDSYNEQFF
DNA: TGTGCCAGCAGCCCCCTGACTAGCGGGGACTCCTACAATGAGCAGTTCTTC

D: .
J: TRBJ2-1
size: few
V: TRBV7-2
CDR3: CASGRDRSSYNEQFF
DNA: TGTGCCAGCGGCCGGGACCGTAGCTCCTACAATGAGCAGTTCTTC

D: .
J: TRBJ1-1
size: .
V: TRBV12-3/TRBV12-4
CDR3: CASSSGGRTEAFF
DNA: TGTGCCAGCAGTTCGGGGGGCAGGACTGAAGCTTTCTTT

D: .
J: TRBJ2-2
size: .
V: TRBV28
CDR3: CASSLLVWGNTGELFF
DNA: TGTGCCAGCAGTCTCCTCGTATGGGGAAACACCGGGGAGCTGTTTTTT

D: .
J: TRBJ2-5
size: few
V: TRBV2
CDR3: CATRKGGPEETQYF
DNA: TGTGCCACACGGAAGGGGGGGCCGGAAGAGACCCAGTACTTC

D: TRBD2
J: TRBJ2-1
size: few
V: TRBV11-2
CDR3: CASSRPGTRYNEQFF
DNA: TGTGCCAGCAGCCGCCCAGGGACTAGATACAATGAGCAGTTCTTC

D: TRBD2
J: TRBJ2-5
size: .
V: TRBV7-9
CDR3: CASSSPGGGKTQYF
DNA: TGTGCCAGCAGCTCACCGGGGGGGGGAAAGACCCAGTACTTC

D: .
J: TRBJ2-5
size: .
V: TRBV4-1
CDR3: CASSRLPPGTQETQYF
DNA: TGCGCCAGCAGCCGTCTCCCCCCGGGGACCCAAGAGACCCAGTACTTC

D: .
J: TRBJ2-3
size: few
V: TRBV5-1
CDR3: CASSYTDSRTDTQYF
DNA: TGCGCCAGCAGCTATACGGACAGTCGCACAGATACGCAGTATTTT

D: .
J: TRBJ1-1
size: .
V: TRBV6-6
CDR3: CASSRVGMNTEAFF
DNA: TGTGCCAGCAGCCGAGTGGGAATGAACACTGAAGCTTTCTTT

D: .
J: TRBJ1-5
size: few
V: TRBV7-2
CDR3: CASSSDRSLFQPQHF
DNA: TGTGCCAGCAGCTCCGACAGGTCGTTGTTTCAGCCCCAGCATTTT

D: TRBD1
J: TRBJ2-1
size: few
V: TRBV15
CDR3: CATSRSGTGVNDEQFF
DNA: TGTGCCACCAGTAGATCCGGGACAGGGGTTAATGATGAGCAGTTCTTC

D: .
J: TRBJ1-2
size: few
V: TRBV7-6
CDR3: CASSPGNNYGYTF
DNA: TGTGCCAGCAGCCCCGGGAACAACTATGGCTACACCTTC

D: TRBD1
J: TRBJ2-2
size: few
V: TRBV20-1
CDR3: CSARDQTGKGGELFF
DNA: TGCAGTGCTAGAGATCAGACAGGGAAGGGCGGGGAGCTGTTTTTT

D: TRBD1
J: TRBJ1-1
size: .
V: TRBV3-1
CDR3: CASSPTGTASTEAFF
DNA: TGTGCCAGCAGCCCAACCGGGACAGCAAGCACTGAAGCTTTCTTT

D: .
J: TRBJ2-3
size: .
V: TRBV14
CDR3: CASSLHRDSPYLPSTDTQYF
DNA: TGTGCCAGCAGCCTCCACCGCGACAGTCCGTATCTTCCCAGCACAGATACGCAGTATTTT

D: TRBD1
J: TRBJ1-4
size: .
V: TRBV7-6
CDR3: CAAGGPTGAGEKLFF
DNA: TGTGCCGCCGGAGGACCCACAGGGGCAGGGGAAAAACTGTTTTTT

D: .
J: TRBJ1-1
size: .
V: TRBV6-5
CDR3: CASSYPTDLGGVNTEAFF
DNA: TGTGCCAGCAGTTACCCTACTGATTTGGGAGGGGTGAACACTGAAGCTTTCTTT

D: .
J: TRBJ1-3
size: .
V: TRBV6-5
CDR3: CASSYSGSSGNTIYF
DNA: TGTGCCAGCAGTTACTCTGGGAGCTCTGGAAACACCATATATTTT

D: TRBD2
J: TRBJ2-3
size: .
V: TRBV7-9
CDR3: CASHTSGDTQYF
DNA: TGTGCCAGCCATACTAGCGGGGATACGCAGTATTTT

D: .
J: TRBJ2-1
size: few
V: TRBV12-3/TRBV12-4
CDR3: CASRNQGGPREQFF
DNA: TGTGCCAGCAGAAATCAGGGGGGCCCTCGGGAGCAGTTCTTC

D: TRBD1
J: TRBJ2-2
size: .
V: TRBV20-1
CDR3: CSARRTGQGSTGELFF
DNA: TGCAGTGCTAGACGGACTGGACAGGGGTCGACCGGGGAGCTGTTTTTT

D: .
J: TRBJ2-5
size: many
V: TRBV7-2
CDR3: CASSRPGETQYF
DNA: TGTGCCAGCAGCCGCCCGGGGGAGACCCAGTACTTC

D: .
J: TRBJ1-6
size: few
V: TRBV3-1
CDR3: CASSQDWAINSPLHF
DNA: TGTGCCAGCAGCCAAGATTGGGCGATTAATTCACCCCTCCACTTT

D: TRBD2
J: TRBJ2-1
size: .
V: TRBV5-1
CDR3: CASSARATSGKPAGQFF
DNA: TGCGCCAGCAGCGCTAGGGCGACTAGCGGGAAACCCGCGGGGCAGTTCTTC

D: .
J: TRBJ2-6
size: .
V: TRBV20-1
CDR3: CSASGAGANVLTF
DNA: TGCAGTGCTAGCGGGGCAGGGGCCAACGTCCTGACTTTC

D: .
J: TRBJ2-3
size: few
V: TRBV27
CDR3: CASKTSTDTQYF
DNA: TGTGCCAGCAAAACTAGCACAGATACGCAGTATTTT

D: .
J: TRBJ2-1
size: .
V: TRBV20-1
CDR3: CSAVRGGYNEQFF
DNA: TGCAGTGCGGTGAGGGGGGGCTACAATGAGCAGTTCTTC

D: .
J: TRBJ1-3
size: few
V: TRBV28
CDR3: CASSPPGGGAGFSGNTIYF
DNA: TGTGCCAGCAGTCCGCCGGGAGGGGGGGCAGGCTTTTCTGGAAACACCATATATTTT

D: .
J: TRBJ1-5
size: .
V: TRBV4-3
CDR3: CASSQEVQSNQPQHF
DNA: TGCGCCAGCAGCCAAGAGGTTCAGAGCAATCAGCCCCAGCATTTT

D: .
J: TRBJ2-5
size: few
V: TRBV7-2
CDR3: CASSPWGRLIETQYF
DNA: TGTGCCAGCAGCCCCTGGGGCAGGTTGATAGAGACCCAGTACTTC

D: .
J: TRBJ1-4
size: .
V: TRBV20-1
CDR3: CSVPGINEKLFF
DNA: TGCAGTGTTCCGGGAATCAATGAAAAACTGTTTTTT

D: .
J: TRBJ1-5
size: .
V: TRBV20-1
CDR3: CSARDRRGNQPQHF
DNA: TGCAGTGCTAGAGATCGGCGGGGCAATCAGCCCCAGCATTTT

D: .
J: TRBJ2-3
size: .
V: TRBV7-2
CDR3: CASNLGGPSDTQYF
DNA: TGTGCCAGCAACTTGGGGGGGCCGTCAGATACGCAGTATTTT

D: .
J: TRBJ2-2
size: few
V: TRBV7-9
CDR3: CASSLVTGYLSTGELFF
DNA: TGTGCCAGCAGCTTAGTGACGGGATACCTAAGTACCGGGGAGCTGTTTTTT

D: TRBD1
J: TRBJ1-4
size: few
V: TRBV15
CDR3: CATSRMDRAQEKLFF
DNA: TGTGCCACCAGCCGGATGGACAGGGCGCAGGAAAAACTGTTTTTT

D: .
J: TRBJ1-1
size: .
V: TRBV7-8
CDR3: CASSIGGQRGTEAFF
DNA: TGTGCCAGCAGCATAGGAGGCCAGAGGGGCACTGAAGCTTTCTTT

D: .
J: TRBJ2-6
size: .
V: TRBV6-2/TRBV6-3
CDR3: CGSRISGANVLTF
DNA: TGTGGCTCACGGATCTCTGGGGCCAACGTCCTGACTTTC

D: .
J: TRBJ2-7
size: many
V: TRBV7-2
CDR3: CASSYWALSYEQYF
DNA: TGTGCCAGCAGCTACTGGGCCTTATCCTACGAGCAGTACTTC

D: TRBD1
J: TRBJ1-2
size: .
V: TRBV7-8
CDR3: CASGGRGQDGYTF
DNA: TGTGCCAGCGGGGGCAGGGGGCAGGATGGCTACACCTTC

D: .
J: TRBJ1-5
size: few
V: TRBV6-2/TRBV6-3
CDR3: CASGDPSSNQPQHF
DNA: TGTGCCAGCGGTGACCCTTCGAGCAATCAGCCCCAGCATTTT

D: TRBD1
J: TRBJ1-1
size: few
V: TRBV7-2
CDR3: CASSSQGATEAFF
DNA: TGTGCCAGCAGCTCCCAGGGGGCGACTGAAGCTTTCTTT

D: .
J: TRBJ2-5
size: few
V: TRBV11-2
CDR3: CASSPRGQGGETQYF
DNA: TGTGCCAGCAGCCCGAGAGGGCAGGGCGGGGAGACCCAGTACTTC